This TCR beta chain was identified during a study of blood T cell repertoires in COVID-19. Study summary: Samples taken during acute and convalescent COVID-19 were collected in the United States, Italy and Spain. The analysed material was cDNA or gDNA that came from T cells, B-cell-depleted T cells, or PBMCs.

This CDR3 contains 14 residues. Trimming removed 6 bases from V and 4 bases from J, with 16 bases in between. Germline V gives CDR1 MNHEY, CDR2 SVGAGI. As concerns this clone: Other nucleotide sequences from this sample produce the same CDR3.

Seattle's enrolled individuals joined amid active infection and were then monitored longitudinally. In the original workflow: Amplification of reference gene primers provided the estimated nucleated cell counts. The data were produced by immunoSEQ multiplex PCR, yet TCRdb's version contains in-frame clones alone and is incomplete. V, J and clone size are taken as reported in that table, and D and trimming were inferred from the DNA itself. The data show under 300,000 clones, approximately 86% seen once. The receptor comes from a woman between 65 and 79 years old with COVID-19, enrolled during active disease. Sequencing was carried out using peripheral blood. V is TRBV6-5 and J is TRBJ2-7; D possibly corresponds to TRBD1 (5 bases). CDR3 loop: CASSQGAGSYEQYF. The DNA for the CDR3 is TGTGCCAGCAGCCAAGGGGCCGGCTCGTACGAGCAGTACTTC.